Sequencing of this T cell receptor (beta chain) was carried out in a study of cytomegalovirus exposure and HLA in healthy donors. General study findings and limits: Investigators reported 164 TCR beta chains as tied to cytomegalovirus. Most TCR sequences proved rare, with some public TCRs found in many donors.

The CDR3 consists of 15 residues. V was shortened by 5 bases and J by 3 bases, with 17 bases between the two germline ends. Germline V gene data show CDR1 as SEHNR and CDR2 as FQNEAQ (reference sequence). The PCR made use of 60 Vbeta and 13 Jbeta primers. Clones were sequenced by immunoSEQ multiplex PCR, and TCRdb holds only the in-frame ones, with some missing. The profile covers 80,000 to 100,000 clones, with about 67% appearing a single time and 16% taken by the ten largest. Turning to this clone: Its antigen remains unidentified.

The sequenced sample was PBMCs. This TCR derives from a young woman in good health and CMV-seropositive. The chain employs TRBV7-9 and TRBJ2-7; D is unresolved. The CDR3: CASSQSFRGNYEQYF. CDR3 nucleotide sequence: TGTGCCAGCAGCCAGTCTTTTCGCGGCAACTACGAGCAGTACTTC.